These 7 T cell receptor beta chains originate from one sample sequenced in a study of T cells in localized non-small cell lung cancer. Produced via immunoSEQ multiplex PCR; TCRdb's table is partial and in-frame only. The table lists around 1,200 clones, over 20% of them singletons. Sequenced material: normal lung tissue next to the tumor, taken before any cancer treatment. These receptors were collected from a male donor aged 60 or older with stage III lung adenocarcinoma.

The V and J genes are TRBV10-2 and TRBJ2-7; 10 nucleotides agree with TRBD1. Germline lookup yields CDR1 WSHSY and CDR2 SAAADI. This CDR3 has 14 residues. V gave up 3 bases and J gave up 5 bases; unmatched junction bases: 4. The CDR3 DNA reads TGCGCCAGCAGTGAACCGGGACAGGGGAACGAGCAGTACTTC. Its protein is CASSEPGQGNEQYF.

This clone appeared a few times. The gene calls are TRBV28 and TRBJ2-2, with no clear D. The V gene's germline CDR1 is MDHEN and CDR2 SYDVKM. The CDR3 length is 13 residues. With 10 bases removed from V and 3 bases from J, the gap between germline ends came to 12 bases. CDR3 region: CATRPADTGELFF. CDR3 nucleotides: TGTGCCACCCGGCCGGCGGACACCGGGGAGCTGTTTTTT.

The table lists this clone with a few counts. The chain uses TRBV11-3 and TRBJ1-1, with D perhaps matching TRBD1 (6 bases). The CDR3 length is 15 residues. Trimming stripped 6 bases from V and 0 bases from J, with 14 bases between. Per the germline V gene, CDR1 is SGHNT and CDR2 is YENEEA. The CDR3 sequence is CASSPRQAMNTEAFF. CDR3 DNA sequence: TGTGCCAGCAGTCCTCGACAGGCAATGAACACTGAAGCTTTCTTT.

There are a few counts of this clone. The chain joins TRBV11-3 to TRBJ2-1; TRBD2 aligns across 15 bases. CDR3 length equals 17 residues. Germline V gene data show CDR1 as SGHNT and CDR2 as YENEEA. J lost 10 bases, V lost 5 bases, and 12 bases had no gene match. In DNA, the CDR3 is TGTGCCAGCAGCACTGGGACTAGCGGGGGGTATTTTAGCGAGCAGTTCTTC. Encoded protein: CASSTGTSGGYFSEQFF.

The genes are TRBV19 and TRBJ2-7; the match to TRBD2 covers 8 bases. The germline gives CDR1 LNHDA, CDR2 SQIVND (reference sequence). This CDR3 region has 15 residues. V dropped 5 bases and J dropped 2; count of bases not matched to a gene: 8. The CDR3 spells CASSPSGSRPYEQYF. CDR3 coding DNA: TGTGCCAGTAGTCCGAGCGGGAGTAGACCCTACGAGCAGTACTTC.

This clone was seen once. The chain recombines TRBV29-1 with TRBJ2-1; D remains ambiguous. The V and J ends lost 3 bases and 9 bases respectively, with 15 bases between them. The CDR3 spans 13 residues. CDR1 SQVTM and CDR2 ANQGSEA come from the germline V gene. CDR3 protein: CSVELNPGGEQFF. The CDR3 bases are TGCAGCGTTGAGCTCAACCCCGGTGGTGAGCAGTTCTTC.

The chain carries TRBV11-3 and TRBJ2-6, with D unresolved. This CDR3 is 15 amino acids long. Germline V gene data show CDR1 as SGHNT and CDR2 as YENEEA. Trimming stripped 5 bases from V and 5 bases from J, with 13 bases between. The CDR3 loop reads CASSGLQSRANVLTF. The CDR3 nucleotides read TGTGCCAGCAGCGGGTTACAAAGTCGGGCCAACGTCCTGACTTTC.